The next 13 T cell receptor beta chains were all read from a single sample in a study of T cells in localized non-small cell lung cancer. The protocol was immunoSEQ multiplex PCR, while the TCRdb copy is restricted to in-frame clones and leaves out a portion. The table includes roughly 1,500 clones, 20% to 25% detected once. Sequences were derived from normal lung tissue next to the tumor, sampled before any cancer treatment. Source of these receptors: a woman aged 40 to 75 with stage I lung adenocarcinoma.

This clone was counted only a few times. V gene TRBV11-3 combines with J gene TRBJ2-1; 10 nucleotides line up with TRBD2. The CDR3 length is 17 residues. Trimming at V came to 5 bases and at J to 7 bases, leaving 14 bases not matched to a gene. In germline, CDR1 is SGHNT, CDR2 YENEEA. The CDR3: CASSPNILAGARNEQFF. In nucleotides, the CDR3 is TGTGCCAGCAGCCCAAATATTCTAGCGGGAGCAAGGAATGAGCAGTTCTTC.

This clone was counted between two and nine times. The rearrangement uses TRBV11-3 and TRBJ1-1; maybe TRBD1 (5 bases). CDR1 is SGHNT and CDR2 is YENEEA in the germline V gene. This CDR3 is built from 16 residues. With 5 bases removed from V and 1 base from J, the gap between germline ends came to 17 bases. Here the CDR3 reads CASSRIRGGGNTEAFF. The CDR3 region has the DNA TGTGCCAGCAGCAGAATTCGGGGCGGAGGGAACACTGAAGCTTTCTTT.

This clone has only a few counts. V usage is TRBV6-8 and J usage is TRBJ1-1, with no clear D. This CDR3 has 12 residues. CDR1 is MNHGY, CDR2 SAAAGT, per germline. Trimming left V 4 bases short and J 6 bases short, with 9 bases between. CDR3 loop: CASSFPQAEAFF. In DNA form, the CDR3 reads TGTGCCAGCAGTTTCCCCCAGGCTGAAGCTTTCTTT.

V and J are TRBV18 and TRBJ1-2, with D uncertain. This CDR3 contains 13 residues. V was clipped by 2 bases and J by 5 bases, with 9 bases between them. Germline V gene sequence: CDR1 KGHSH, CDR2 LQKENI. For the CDR3, the DNA is TGTGCCAGCTCACCAAGTCCCCAGTATGGCTACACCTTC. Protein sequence: CASSPSPQYGYTF.

This clone has only one observation. The chain joins TRBV19 to TRBJ1-2, with D possibly TRBD1 on 5 matching bases. Germline lookup yields CDR1 LNHDA and CDR2 SQIVND (reference sequence). Trimming stripped 3 bases from V and 4 bases from J, with 15 bases between. CDR3 length equals 15 residues. The CDR3 is CASSIGPGGVYGYTF. The CDR3 DNA reads TGTGCCAGTAGTATTGGTCCGGGGGGAGTCTATGGCTACACCTTC.

This clone is categorized as large. The V gene is TRBV6-8, the J gene TRBJ2-3; no clear D gene. The germline gives CDR1 MNHGY, CDR2 SAAAGT. CDR3 length equals 15 residues. V lost 5 bases, J lost 3 bases, and 15 bases lay in between. For the CDR3, the DNA is TGTGCCAGCAGTCCACTGACGCCGAGAACAGATACGCAGTATTTT. Translation gives CASSPLTPRTDTQYF.

Only one count was recorded for this clone. The chain couples TRBV15 to TRBJ1-2; possibly TRBD1 for D (5 bases). Germline V CDR1 and CDR2: LNHNV, YYDKDF (reference sequence). The CDR3 consists of 14 residues. The ends were cut back, 5 bases at V and 6 bases at J, with 16 bases in the middle. The CDR3 is CATSSSAGTHGYTF. CDR3 bases: TGTGCCACCAGCTCTTCGGCCGGGACTCATGGCTACACCTTC.

This clone was observed a few times. The chain combines TRBV11-3 with TRBJ2-5; no clear D. The CDR3 loop spans 15 amino acids. V lost 2 bases, J lost 2 bases, and 12 bases lay in between. Germline CDR1 and CDR2: SGHNT and YENEEA. CDR3 DNA: TGTGCCAGCAGCTTAAGTAGCAGTCGGCAAGAGACCCAGTACTTC. Translation: CASSLSSSRQETQYF.

CDR3 DNA: TGCGCCAGCAGCTTGGCCCCGGGGGTGGAAAAACTGTTTTTT. It codes for CASSLAPGVEKLFF. V gene TRBV5-1 combines with J gene TRBJ1-4, with TRBD1 as a possible D gene (5 bases). Trimming shortened V by 0 bases and J by 8 bases, and 11 bases separated the two germline ends. CDR1 and CDR2 (germline): SGHRS, YFSETQ. There are 14 residues in the CDR3.

This clone is classed as large. This chain connects TRBV28 to TRBJ1-4; D is uncertain. Trimming removed 6 bases at V and 2 bases at J, with 10 bases between. The CDR3 is made up of 14 amino acids. Per the germline V gene, CDR1 is MDHEN and CDR2 is SYDVKM. CDR3 protein: CASRDPVTNEKLFF. CDR3 bases: TGTGCCAGCAGGGACCCAGTTACTAATGAAAAACTGTTTTTT. The full variable domain, completed using reference TRBV28 and TRBJ1-4, is DVKVTQSSRYLVKRTGEKVFLECVQDMDHENMFWYRQDPGLGLRLIYFSYDVKMKEKGDIPEGYSVSREKKERFSLILESASTNQTSMYLCASRDPVTNEKLFFGSGTQLSVL.

This clone is medium-sized by share. V and J are TRBV11-3 and TRBJ2-6, with D possibly being TRBD1 (7 bases). The V gene's germline CDR1 is SGHNT and CDR2 YENEEA. This CDR3 contains 17 residues. V was shortened by 5 bases and J by 2 bases, with 16 bases between the two germline ends. CDR3 in DNA: TGTGCCAGCAGCCGCTTACAGGGGAGGACTGGGGCCAACGTCCTGACTTTC. It codes for CASSRLQGRTGANVLTF. Together with reference TRBV11-3 and TRBJ2-6, the CDR3 gives the full variable domain: EAGVVQSPRYKIIEKKQPVAFWCNPISGHNTLYWYLQNLGQGPELLIRYENEEAVDDSQLPKDRFSAERLKGVDSTLKIQPAELGDSAVYLCASSRLQGRTGANVLTFGAGSRLTVL.

This clone is labeled medium-sized. The identical CDR3 is also encoded by other nucleotide sequences in the sample. V and J are TRBV6-8 and TRBJ1-5; possibly TRBD1 for D (5 bases). Germline assignment: CDR1 MNHGY and CDR2 SAAAGT. The CDR3 extends over 15 amino acids. Trimming removed 5 bases from V and 5 bases from J, with 16 bases in between. The CDR3 coding sequence is TGTGCCAGCAGTCGGGGCTCCCGGGGGGATCAGCCCCAGCATTTT. Translated: CASSRGSRGDQPQHF.

V and J are TRBV7-5 and TRBJ2-1; the table's D call, TRBD2, was not checked against the DNA. TRBV7-5 is noted as a pseudogene. The CDR3 totals 15 residues. The CDR3 sequence is CASSRTNLGGNEQFF. The CDR3 nucleotides read TGTGCCAGCAGCCGCACTAATCTCGGGGGCAATGAGCAGTTCTTC.